The rows below give T cell receptor beta chains drawn from one sample of a study of blood T cell repertoires in COVID-19. The repertoire was sequenced with immunoSEQ multiplex PCR; TCRdb's copy has only in-frame clones and lacks some. The table includes nearly 200,000 clones, just under 85% detected once. The material sequenced was peripheral blood. The receptors shown here come from a woman between 65 and 79 years old with active or convalescent COVID-19. The CDR3 runs from the conserved cysteine through the conserved F or W. The D gene is left open where the match is weak. Size is omitted from some rows. Given values are once, few, many or a class for expanded clones.

clone size,D gene,J gene,V gene,CDR3 protein,CDR3 DNA
-,TRBD2,TRBJ2-7,TRBV13,CASSLAPSGMYEQYF,TGTGCCAGCAGCTTAGCGCCTAGCGGGATGTACGAGCAGTACTTC
-,TRBD2,TRBJ2-7,TRBV5-1,CASRVTSGAYEQYF,TGCGCCAGCAGGGTCACTAGCGGGGCCTACGAGCAGTACTTC
-,-,TRBJ1-1,TRBV12-3/TRBV12-4,CASSDRLNTEAFF,TGTGCCAGCAGTGACAGGTTGAACACTGAAGCTTTCTTT
few,-,TRBJ1-2,TRBV7-9,CASSLNSPNYGYTF,TGTGCCAGCAGCTTAAACAGTCCTAACTATGGCTACACCTTC
-,-,TRBJ2-3,TRBV4-1,CASSHEGSETQYF,TGCGCCAGCAGCCATGAGGGAAGTGAAACGCAGTATTTT
-,-,TRBJ2-5,TRBV29-1,CSVQKAGRTWETQYF,TGCAGCGTTCAGAAGGCAGGGAGGACGTGGGAGACCCAGTACTTC
once,-,TRBJ2-5,TRBV10-3,CAISDQGFVTQYF,TGTGCCATCAGTGATCAGGGTTTTGTGACCCAGTACTTC
few,TRBD1,TRBJ2-7,TRBV18,CASSVQGARGEQYF,TGTGCCAGCTCAGTACAGGGGGCGCGGGGCGAGCAGTACTTC
-,-,TRBJ1-1,TRBV7-9,CASSPAAAHEAFF,TGTGCCAGCAGCCCGGCCGCGGCGCACGAAGCTTTCTTT
-,-,TRBJ2-7,TRBV4-1,CASSQERGGASYEQYF,TGCGCCAGCAGCCAAGAAAGGGGGGGTGCCTCCTACGAGCAGTACTTC
-,-,TRBJ1-1,TRBV30,CAWSVQAAAEAFF,TGTGCCTGGAGTGTACAGGCGGCCGCTGAAGCTTTCTTT
-,-,TRBJ1-1,TRBV4-1,CASSAGVLPWMNTEAFF,TGCGCCAGCAGCGCAGGGGTCTTACCTTGGATGAACACTGAAGCTTTCTTT
-,TRBD2,TRBJ2-1,TRBV19,CASSIGREINEQFF,TGTGCCAGTAGTATCGGGCGGGAGATTAATGAGCAGTTCTTC
-,TRBD1,TRBJ1-1,TRBV6-5,CASRGQGAVTEAFF,TGTGCCAGCAGGGGACAGGGGGCGGTCACTGAAGCTTTCTTT
-,TRBD2,TRBJ2-7,TRBV6-5,CASSYTSGRGSYEQYF,TGTGCCAGCAGTTACACTAGCGGGAGGGGCTCCTACGAGCAGTACTTC
once,TRBD1,TRBJ1-5,TRBV6-1,CASSEPPTGGSASNQPQHF,TGTGCCAGCAGTGAACCACCGACAGGGGGTAGCGCTAGCAATCAGCCCCAGCATTTT
-,-,TRBJ2-6,TRBV10-3,CATAVGPAYVTTGANVLTF,TGTGCCACGGCCGTTGGGCCCGCGTACGTCACGACTGGGGCCAACGTCCTGACTTTC
-,-,TRBJ1-2,TRBV18,CASSPTGIPGYGYTF,TGTGCCAGCTCACCTACAGGGATTCCTGGCTATGGCTACACCTTC
-,-,TRBJ1-1,TRBV5-4,CASSLGNHMNTEAFF,TGTGCCAGCAGCCTCGGGAACCACATGAACACTGAAGCTTTCTTT
few,TRBD1,TRBJ2-2,TRBV7-9,CASSWVRQGSNTGELFF,TGTGCCAGCAGCTGGGTCAGACAGGGGAGTAACACCGGGGAGCTGTTTTTT
-,TRBD2,TRBJ2-2,TRBV3-1/TRBV3-2,CASSQGFAGEVGGELFF,TGTGCCAGCAGCCAAGGGTTTGCGGGAGAGGTAGGCGGGGAGCTGTTTTTT
-,-,TRBJ2-7,TRBV12-3/TRBV12-4,CASTDEQYF,TGTGCCAGCACGGACGAGCAGTACTTC
-,TRBD2,TRBJ2-1,TRBV9,CASSAFQAGAQFF,TGTGCCAGCAGCGCCTTCCAAGCGGGAGCTCAGTTCTTC
-,TRBD2,TRBJ2-5,TRBV29-1,CSVPGLAGSETQYF,TGCAGCGTCCCGGGACTAGCGGGATCGGAGACCCAGTACTTC
-,TRBD2,TRBJ2-7,TRBV27,CASSLRGSLAGGWLNEQYF,TGTGCCAGCAGTTTGCGGGGAAGTTTAGCGGGAGGCTGGTTGAACGAGCAGTACTTC
-,TRBD2,TRBJ2-7,TRBV28,CASSLLREDSYEQYF,TGTGCCAGCAGTTTATTGCGGGAGGACTCCTACGAGCAGTACTTC
-,TRBD1,TRBJ1-1,TRBV14,CASSRHPGQGREKAFF,TGTGCCAGCAGCCGGCACCCGGGACAGGGGCGAGAGAAAGCTTTCTTT
-,TRBD1,TRBJ1-1,TRBV5-1,CASSYDRVWNTEAFF,TGCGCCAGCAGCTATGACAGGGTTTGGAACACTGAAGCTTTCTTT